This paragraph reports one T cell receptor beta chain. Its antigen specificity is not known. No qualities accompany the bases; no much larger clone lies one base away. For sequencing of the TCRbeta CDR3 region, genomic DNA was extracted from the sorted cells. The immunoSEQ Assay was used to sequence the TCRbeta CDR3 regions. TCRdb re-hosts the immuneACCESS table, in-frame sequences only. Its copies lack some clones; in the studies checked, an unresolved V gene accounts for under half of them, and the cause for the rest is not known. The sample has 70,000 or so clones on record, 70% to 90% of them singletons. The ten largest clones represent roughly 16% of the sample. These data are taken from a study of OX40 agonist ivuxolimab in advanced cancers. Describing the broader study: The costimulatory receptor OX40 (CD134) was targeted by ivuxolimab, a fully human IgG2 agonistic monoclonal antibody. Intravenous ivuxolimab was administered to patients every 2 weeks at six dose levels: 0.01, 0.1, 0.3, 1.5, 3 and 10 mg/kg. Of the approximately 50 patients in dose escalation, about 20 had hepatocellular carcinoma, around 15 had melanoma, 9 had renal cell carcinoma and 9 had head and neck cancer. In the dose-escalation cohort, over 65% of patients were male, and the mean age was roughly 60 years, with a range of about 23 to 90. Patients were allowed to have had prior anti-PD-1, anti-PD-L1 or anti-CTLA-4 therapy, and approximately 40% of the dose-escalation patients had previously received checkpoint inhibitors. Partial responses were achieved by three dose-escalation patients, of whom one had hepatocellular carcinoma and two had cutaneous melanoma. Peripheral TCRbeta sequencing aimed to test whether ivuxolimab altered TCR sequence diversity and caused clonal T-cell expansion. The paper reports the monotherapy dose-escalation portion (N ≈ 50 patients) of the phase I ivuxolimab trial.

Overall study outcomes, separate from this receptor: In partial responders in the 0.1-3.0 mg/kg groups, normalized peripheral clonal expansion was found to be among the lowest, especially among CD8+ T cells. Low levels of normalized T-cell clonal expansion were also seen in some patients who did not respond. After ivuxolimab, expanded clones were on average more numerous among CD8+ T cells than among CD4+ T cells. At doses from 0.1 to 3.0 mg/kg, clonal expansion was seen in both CD4+ and CD8+ blood T cells between baseline and week 6. Antigen specificity was not determined for the clonally expanded peripheral T cells.

From a lookup of the germline V gene (reference sequence), CDR1 and CDR2 are LNHNV and YYDKDF. V drops 5 bases and J drops 4 bases, leaving 11 bases in between. The CDR3 numbers 14 residues from cysteine through phenylalanine. Just CDR3 DNA is preserved here, 42 bases in frame from base 1. Patients with a history of autoimmune disease or receiving systemic immunosuppression were excluded from the trial. In every dose cohort, peripheral blood was drawn for TCR sequencing at baseline, cycle 4 day 1, and cycle 7 day 1. The samples were drawn from a first-in-human, open-label, multicenter phase I dose-escalation trial of ivuxolimab. Adults with locally advanced or metastatic head and neck squamous cell, hepatocellular, melanoma or renal cell carcinoma were enrolled in the trial. CD4+ and CD8+ T cells were sorted separately from peripheral blood before TCR sequencing.

The TCR comes from an adult with an advanced solid tumor such as melanoma, head and neck, liver or kidney cancer. The chain was built from TRBV15 and TRBJ2-2; there is no confident call for the D gene. Sequencing used CD4+ or CD8+ T cells sorted from blood, obtained in a trial of the OX40 agonist ivuxolimab. The DNA reads TGTGCCACCAGCCTCCGGCAGAGCACCGGGGAGCTGTTTTTT. Translated, it gives CATSLRQSTGELFF.